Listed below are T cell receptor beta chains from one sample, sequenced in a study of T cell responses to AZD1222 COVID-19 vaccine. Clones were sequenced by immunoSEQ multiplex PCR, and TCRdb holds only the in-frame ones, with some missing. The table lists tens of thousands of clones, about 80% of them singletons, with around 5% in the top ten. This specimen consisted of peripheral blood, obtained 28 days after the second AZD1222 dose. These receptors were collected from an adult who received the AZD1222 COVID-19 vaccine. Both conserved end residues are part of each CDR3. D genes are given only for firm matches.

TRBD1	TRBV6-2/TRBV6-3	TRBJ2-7	CASSRPLDRMSSYEQYF
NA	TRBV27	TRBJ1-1	CASRLYSSAGWVTEAFF
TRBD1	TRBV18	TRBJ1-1	CASSRDSVLEAFF
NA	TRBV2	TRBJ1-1	CASRGDSAMTEAFF
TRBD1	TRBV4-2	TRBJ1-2	CASSQDRSTGGNYGYTF
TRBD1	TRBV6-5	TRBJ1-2	CASRGGQGYDGYTF
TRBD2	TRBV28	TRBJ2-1	CASGRAGGRSYNEQFF
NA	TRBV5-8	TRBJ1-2	CASSLRVNYGYTF
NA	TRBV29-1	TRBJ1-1	CSGEGQLNTEAFF
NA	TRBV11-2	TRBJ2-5	CASSLVRGTQETQYF
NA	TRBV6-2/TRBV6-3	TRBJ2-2	CASSYPSNTGELFF
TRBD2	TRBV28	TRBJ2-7	CASSNSGRDPYEQYF
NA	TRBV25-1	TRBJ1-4	CASTQWGGEKLFF
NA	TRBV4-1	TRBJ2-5	CASSQSGTMETQYF
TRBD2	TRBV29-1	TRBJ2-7	CSAGGTSASYEQYF
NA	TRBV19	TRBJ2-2	CASSIRGTSINTGELFF
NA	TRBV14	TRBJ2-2	CASSHLSWGGKGTGELFF
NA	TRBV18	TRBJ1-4	CASSPRGKDEKLFF
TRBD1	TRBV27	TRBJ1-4	CASRGGSGNEKLFF
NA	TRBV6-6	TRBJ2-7	CASSADISEQYF
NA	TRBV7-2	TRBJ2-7	CASSLDLTYEQYF
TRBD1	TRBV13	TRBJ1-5	CASADRGRNQPQHF
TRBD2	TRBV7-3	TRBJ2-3	CASSLTSGSSQYF